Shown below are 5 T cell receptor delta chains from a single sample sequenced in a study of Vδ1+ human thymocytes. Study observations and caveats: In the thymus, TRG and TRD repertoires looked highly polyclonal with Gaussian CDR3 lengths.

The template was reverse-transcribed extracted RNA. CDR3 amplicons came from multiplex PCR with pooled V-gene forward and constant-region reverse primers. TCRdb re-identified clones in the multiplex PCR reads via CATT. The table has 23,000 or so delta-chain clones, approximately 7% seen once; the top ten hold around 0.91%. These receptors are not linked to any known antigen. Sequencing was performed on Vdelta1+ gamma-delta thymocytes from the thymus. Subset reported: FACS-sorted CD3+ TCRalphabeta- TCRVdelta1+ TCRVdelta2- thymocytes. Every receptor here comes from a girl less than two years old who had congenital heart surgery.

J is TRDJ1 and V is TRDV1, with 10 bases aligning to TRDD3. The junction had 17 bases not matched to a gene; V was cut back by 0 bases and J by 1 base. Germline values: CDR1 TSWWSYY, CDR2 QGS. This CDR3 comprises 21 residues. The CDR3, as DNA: TGTGCTCTTGGGGAACTGTCTCTACGGCTGGGGGATATTTGTGGCACCGATAAACTCATCTTT. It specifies CALGELSLRLGDICGTDKLIF.

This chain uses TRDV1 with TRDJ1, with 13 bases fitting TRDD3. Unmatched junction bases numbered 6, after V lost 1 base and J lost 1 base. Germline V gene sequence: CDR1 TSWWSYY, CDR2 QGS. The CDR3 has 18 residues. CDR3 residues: CALGEPNWGIRGTDKLIF. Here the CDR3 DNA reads TGTGCTCTTGGGGAACCAAACTGGGGGATACGCGGCACCGATAAACTCATCTTT.

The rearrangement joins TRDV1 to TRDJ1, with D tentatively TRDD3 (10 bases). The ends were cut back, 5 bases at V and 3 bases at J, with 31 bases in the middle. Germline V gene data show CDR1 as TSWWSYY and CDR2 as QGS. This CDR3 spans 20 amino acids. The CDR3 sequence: CALGIPSYPAAGGYPDKLIF. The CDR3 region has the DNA TGTGCTCTTGGGATTCCTTCCTACCCCGCGGCTGGGGGATATCCCGATAAACTCATCTTT.

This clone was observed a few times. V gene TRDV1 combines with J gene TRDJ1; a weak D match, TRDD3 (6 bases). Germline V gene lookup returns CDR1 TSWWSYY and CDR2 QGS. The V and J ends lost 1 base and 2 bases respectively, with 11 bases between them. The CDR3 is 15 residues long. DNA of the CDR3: TGTGCTCTTGGGGAACCAGGGGGACTTACCGATAAACTCATCTTT. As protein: CALGEPGGLTDKLIF.

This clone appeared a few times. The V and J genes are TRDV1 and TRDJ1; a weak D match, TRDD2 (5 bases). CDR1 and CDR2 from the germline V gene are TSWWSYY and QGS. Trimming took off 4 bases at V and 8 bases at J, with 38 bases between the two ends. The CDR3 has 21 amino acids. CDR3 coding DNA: TGTGCTCTTGGGGTCCCCACCCCGCCGGGCCTTCTTTACGCCCCAGCGGGAAAACTCATCTTT. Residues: CALGVPTPPGLLYAPAGKLIF.